This TCR beta chain stems from a study of T cell repertoires in cytomegalovirus infection. Study summary: Matching HLA type and CMV infection were both indicated by public TCR beta signatures.

TCRdb redid the calling of the reads with MiXCR, one entry per CDR3 protein. The table includes 150,000 to 200,000 distinct CDR3 sequences, approximately 14% detected once. This clonotype turned up a few times. The target antigen is unknown. Notes on the study in general: The cumulative frequency of public TCR beta families identified carriers of CMV plus the relevant HLA. HLA-C-restricted TCR beta clonotypes specific for CMV led the ex vivo response.

The CDR3 is made up of 12 amino acids. The germline V gene has CDR1 SQVTM and CDR2 ANQGSEA. Deletions cut 6 bases from V and 2 bases from J, with 7 bases between. The chain recombines TRBV29-1 with TRBJ2-2; D unclear. This TCR derives from a human donor in good health (CMV status not recorded). Some clones in this sample may be carry-over from other donors' samples. Sample: PBMCs. CDR3 sequence (DNA): TGCAGCGTACGACCCAACACCGGGGAGCTGTTTTTT. Encoded protein: CSVRPNTGELFF.